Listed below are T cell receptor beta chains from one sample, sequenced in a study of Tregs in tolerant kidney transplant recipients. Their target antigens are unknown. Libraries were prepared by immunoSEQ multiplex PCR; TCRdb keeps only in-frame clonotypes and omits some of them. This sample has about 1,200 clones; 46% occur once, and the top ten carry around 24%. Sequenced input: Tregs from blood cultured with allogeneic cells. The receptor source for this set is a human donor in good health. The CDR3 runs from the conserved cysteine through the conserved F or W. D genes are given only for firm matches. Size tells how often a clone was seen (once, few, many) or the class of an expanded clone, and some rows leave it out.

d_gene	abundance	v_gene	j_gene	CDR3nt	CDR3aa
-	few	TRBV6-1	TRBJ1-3	TGTGCCAGCAGTGAATATCGGGGGGTCGGAAACACCATATATTTT	CASSEYRGVGNTIYF
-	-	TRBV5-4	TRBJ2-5	TGTGCCAGCAGCTTCGCGCAAGAGACCCAGTACTTC	CASSFAQETQYF
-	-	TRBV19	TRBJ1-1	TGTGCCAGTAAAGGGTGGACTGAAGCTTTCTTT	CASKGWTEAFF
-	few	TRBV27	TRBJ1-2	TGTGCCAGCAGTACCCGGGCTCGGGGTCTTTATGGCTACACCTTC	CASSTRARGLYGYTF
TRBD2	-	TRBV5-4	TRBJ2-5	TGTGCCAGCAGCCAGGGGACTAGCGGGAGGGCCAGGGAGACCCAGTACTTC	CASSQGTSGRARETQYF
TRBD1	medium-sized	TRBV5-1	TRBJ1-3	TGCGCCAGCAGCGACGGGACAGCGGTGGCCACCATATATTTT	CASSDGTAVATIYF
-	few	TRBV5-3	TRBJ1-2	TGTGCCAGCAGTCCTCGGACGAGAACTCTGGGGGGCTACACCTTC	CASSPRTRTLGGYTF
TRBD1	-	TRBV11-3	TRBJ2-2	TGTGCCAGCAGCCCGGGACAGGTCCCCGGGGAGCTGTTTTTT	CASSPGQVPGELFF
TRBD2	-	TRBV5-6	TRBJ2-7	TGTGCCAGCAGCAGACTAGCGGGACCCTACGAGCAGTACTTC	CASSRLAGPYEQYF
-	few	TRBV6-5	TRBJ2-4	TGTGCCAGCAGACAGGCGCTGAGGAACATTCAGTACTTC	CASRQALRNIQYF
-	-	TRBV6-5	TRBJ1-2	TGTGCCAGCAGCACCACCGGGGGTGGGTATGGCTACACCTTC	CASSTTGGGYGYTF
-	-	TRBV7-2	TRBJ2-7	TGTGCCAGCAGTTACGGGCACGAGCAGTACTTC	CASSYGHEQYF
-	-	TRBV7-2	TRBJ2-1	TGTGCCAGCAGCTTCGACGCGGCCCGCCACAATGAGCAGTTCTTC	CASSFDAARHNEQFF
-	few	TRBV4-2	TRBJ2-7	TGTGCCAGCAGCCCAGGGTTGGTCGTCGAGCAGTACTTC	CASSPGLVVEQYF
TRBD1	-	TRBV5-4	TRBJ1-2	TGTGCCAGCAGCCAACCATTATCACGGACAGGAGATGGCTACACCTTC	CASSQPLSRTGDGYTF
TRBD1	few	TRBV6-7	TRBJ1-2	TGTGCCACTACAGGGGCCCCTTGGAATGGCTACACCTTC	CATTGAPWNGYTF
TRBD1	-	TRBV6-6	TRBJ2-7	TGTGCCAGCAGCTTTAGACAGGGGATCTCCTACGAGCAGTACTTC	CASSFRQGISYEQYF
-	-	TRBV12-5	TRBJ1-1	TGTGCTAGTGGTTTCGCCATCGGGGTGAACACTGAAGCTTTCTTT	CASGFAIGVNTEAFF
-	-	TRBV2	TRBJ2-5	TGTGCCAGCAGCCCGACCTTAGGGGTGACCCAGTACTTC	CASSPTLGVTQYF
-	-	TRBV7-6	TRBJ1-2	TGTGCCAGCAGTCGGATCCGTGGGCTTGGCTATGGCTACACCTTC	CASSRIRGLGYGYTF
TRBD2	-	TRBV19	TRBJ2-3	TGTGCCAGTAGTTCCGTGGCGGGGGGGCCGGGGGATACGCAGTATTTT	CASSSVAGGPGDTQYF
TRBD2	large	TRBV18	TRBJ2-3	TGTGCCAGCTCCGGACTAGCGCTGACAGATACGCAGTATTTT	CASSGLALTDTQYF
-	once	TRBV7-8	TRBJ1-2	TGTGCCAGCAGCTTACGGGGGGCAGACAACTATGGCTACACCTTC	CASSLRGADNYGYTF
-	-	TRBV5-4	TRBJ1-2	TGTGCCAGCAGGATAAGTGCGGCGCCGGGCTATGGCTACACCTTC	CASRISAAPGYGYTF
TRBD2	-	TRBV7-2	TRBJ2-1	TGTGCCAGCAGCTCGCCGACTAGCGGGAGTATCTACAATGAGCAGTTCTTC	CASSSPTSGSIYNEQFF
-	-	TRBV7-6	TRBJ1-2	TGTGCCAGCAGCCCTCTTCGATTCGGCTACACCTTC	CASSPLRFGYTF
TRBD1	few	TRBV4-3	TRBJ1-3	TGCGCCAGCAGCCCCCAACCCGCAGACAGGGCTGGAAACACCATATATTTT	CASSPQPADRAGNTIYF
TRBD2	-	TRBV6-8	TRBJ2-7	TGTGCCAGCAGCAGACTAGCGGGACCCTACGAGCAGTACTTC	CASSRLAGPYEQYF
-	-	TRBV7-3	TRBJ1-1	TGTGCCAGCAGCCTCGGGACAATCAAAGGGGAAGCTTTCTTT	CASSLGTIKGEAFF
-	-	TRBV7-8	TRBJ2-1	TGTGCCAGCAGCTTTGGACGGGGAAACAATGAGCAGTTCTTC	CASSFGRGNNEQFF
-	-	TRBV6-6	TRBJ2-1	TGTGCCAGCAGTTACAGGGGTCGTAGTGATGAGCAGTTCTTC	CASSYRGRSDEQFF
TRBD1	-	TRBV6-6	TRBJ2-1	TGTGCCAGCAGTTACGACCCAGGGGGCAATGAGCAGTTCTTC	CASSYDPGGNEQFF
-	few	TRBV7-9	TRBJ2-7	TGTGCCAGCAGCCGATCAGGCACAAGGTCCTACGAGCAGTACTTC	CASSRSGTRSYEQYF
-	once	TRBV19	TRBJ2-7	TGTGCCAGTAGTATTGGTAGGGCCTCGTGGCAGTACTTC	CASSIGRASWQYF
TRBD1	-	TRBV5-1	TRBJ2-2	TGCGCCAGCAGCAGAACCGGGACAGGGGGATCGAACACCGGGGAGCTGTTTTTT	CASSRTGTGGSNTGELFF
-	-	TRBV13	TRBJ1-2	TGTGCCAGCAGCCCCGACGGACTATTCGATGGCTACACCTTC	CASSPDGLFDGYTF
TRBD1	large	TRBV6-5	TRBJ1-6	TGTGCCAGCAGTTCGGGACAGGGTCGTTCACCCCTCCACTTT	CASSSGQGRSPLHF
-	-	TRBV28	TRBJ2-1	TGTGCCAGCAGTATACGGGCGTACAATGAGCAGTTCTTC	CASSIRAYNEQFF
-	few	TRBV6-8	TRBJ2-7	TGTGCCAGCAGTTACGGGCACGAGCAGTACTTC	CASSYGHEQYF
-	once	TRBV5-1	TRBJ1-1	TGCGCCAGCAGCAACACGGGGGGCACTGAAGCTTTCTTT	CASSNTGGTEAFF
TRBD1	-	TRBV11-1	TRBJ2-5	TGTGCCAGCAGCTTAGTAAGAGGTACTAGGGACAGGGGTCAAGAGACCCAGTACTTC	CASSLVRGTRDRGQETQYF
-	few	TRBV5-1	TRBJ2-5	TGCGCCAGCAGCATCTTCGGGGGGACCCAGTACTTC	CASSIFGGTQYF
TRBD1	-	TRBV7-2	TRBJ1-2	TGTGCCAGCAGCAAAGGGACAGGTGATGGCTACACCTTC	CASSKGTGDGYTF
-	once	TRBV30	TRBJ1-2	TGTGCCTGGGGGGGGTGGCAGGGCTACACCTTC	CAWGGWQGYTF
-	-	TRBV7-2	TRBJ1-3	TGTGCCAGCAGCTTAGCGGGGATGGGAAACACCATATATTTT	CASSLAGMGNTIYF
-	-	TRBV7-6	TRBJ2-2	TGTGCCAGCAGCCTCTCTAGCGTACCGAACACCGGGGAGCTGTTTTTT	CASSLSSVPNTGELFF
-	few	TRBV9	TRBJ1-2	TGTGCCAGCAGCGTAGGAGGAAACCGGGAAGACTATGGCTACACCTTC	CASSVGGNREDYGYTF
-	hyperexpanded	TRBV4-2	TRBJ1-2	TGTGCCAGCAGTCCTCGGACGAGAACTCTGGGGGGCTACACCTTC	CASSPRTRTLGGYTF
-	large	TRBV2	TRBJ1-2	TGTGCCAGCAGCCCCGACGGACTATTCGATGGCTACACCTTC	CASSPDGLFDGYTF
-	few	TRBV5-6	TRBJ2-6	TGTGCCAGCAGCTTGGGGACAGTCTCTGGGGCCAACGTCCTGACTTTC	CASSLGTVSGANVLTF
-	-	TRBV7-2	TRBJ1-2	TGTGCCAGCAGCTTAGTACCAGGGAACTATGGCTACACCTTC	CASSLVPGNYGYTF
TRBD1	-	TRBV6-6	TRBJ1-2	TGTGCCAGCAGTCCTCTGGGACAGACCTATGGCTACACCTTC	CASSPLGQTYGYTF
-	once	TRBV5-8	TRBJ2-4	TGTGCCAGCAGCTTGGATGGGTGGGGGATCGGGAACATTCAGTACTTC	CASSLDGWGIGNIQYF